This entry lists 26 T cell receptor beta chains sequenced from one sample in a study of T cell responses to AZD1222 COVID-19 vaccine. Sequencing was performed with immunoSEQ multiplex PCR; in TCRdb, only in-frame clones are kept and a portion is missing. The repertoire holds approximately 160,000 clones, around 93% seen once, with approximately 4% in the top ten. Sample: peripheral blood, taken on day 0 of AZD1222 vaccination. The receptors originated from an adult in good health.

This clone was found once. J is TRBJ1-2 and V is TRBV15; TRBD1 aligns across 12 bases. Germline CDR1 and CDR2: LNHNV and YYDKDF (reference sequence). The CDR3 loop spans 16 amino acids. Trimming cost V 3 bases and J 4 bases; bases outside gene matches: 6. CDR3 nucleotides: TGTGCCACCAGCAGCGGGGGGACAGGGGGCAGCTATGGCTACACCTTC. Translation gives CATSSGGTGGSYGYTF.

This clone occurred a few times. The CDR3 DNA is TGTGCCAGCAGCTCGGACAGCAATCAGCCCCAGCATTTT. Translating it yields CASSSDSNQPQHF. The V call is TRBV7-8, the J call TRBJ1-5; no clear D gene. CDR3 length: 13 residues. Per germline, CDR1 SGHVS and CDR2 FQNEAQ. V lost 4 bases to trimming and J lost 1 base, with 5 bases between them.

The V and J genes are TRBV6-5 and TRBJ1-4; D possibly corresponds to TRBD1 (5 bases). Trimming stripped 8 bases from V and 15 bases from J, with 28 bases between. This CDR3 comprises 15 residues. Germline V CDR1 and CDR2: MNHEY, SVGAGI. CDR3 region: CASRPQRDGPYRVFF. CDR3 nucleotide sequence: TGTGCCAGCCGACCACAACGGGACGGGCCCTACCGGGTGTTTTTT.

The V and J genes are TRBV2 and TRBJ1-1; no reliable D call. CDR1 and CDR2 from the germline V gene are SNHLY and FYNNEI. The CDR3 consists of 13 residues. The V and J ends lost 5 bases and 6 bases respectively, with 13 bases between them. CDR3 region: CASSRGRESEAFF. DNA of the CDR3: TGTGCCAGCAGTCGCGGGCGGGAGTCTGAAGCTTTCTTT. Complete variable domain (other parts from reference TRBV2 and TRBJ1-1): EPEVTQTPSHQVTQMGQEVILRCVPISNHLYFYWYRQILGQKVEFLVSFYNNEISEKSEIFDDQFSVERPDGSNFTLKIRSTKLEDSAMYFCASSRGRESEAFFGQGTRLTVV.

This clone was seen once. The chain joins TRBV28 to TRBJ2-2; D may match TRBD1 or TRBD2 (6 bases each). The germline V and J ends were trimmed by 5 bases and 1 base, with 11 bases remaining between them. The CDR3 is 15 amino acids. Germline loops: CDR1 MDHEN, CDR2 SYDVKM. The CDR3 nucleotides read TGTGCCAGCAGTGCTGGGGGGCAGAACACCGGGGAGCTGTTTTTT. Its protein is CASSAGGQNTGELFF. The variable domain in full, with the rest retrieved from reference TRBV28 and TRBJ2-2, is DVKVTQSSRYLVKRTGEKVFLECVQDMDHENMFWYRQDPGLGLRLIYFSYDVKMKEKGDIPEGYSVSREKKERFSLILESASTNQTSMYLCASSAGGQNTGELFFGEGSRLTVL.

J is TRBJ1-1 and V is TRBV21-1. TRBV21-1 constitutes a pseudogene. The CDR3 is 8 amino acids. Written as DNA, the CDR3 is TGTGCCATTGGGGTAGCTTTCTTT. This encodes CAIGVAFF.

This clone has just one count. J is TRBJ2-7 and V is TRBV28, with TRBD1 matching over 7 bases. The CDR3 runs 14 residues. The V segment lost 7 bases and the J segment 7 bases; nucleotides outside the gene matches: 13. In germline, CDR1 is MDHEN, CDR2 SYDVKM. The CDR3 nucleotides are TGTGCCAGCACCGGGACAGCCCTGAGACGGGAGCAGTACTTC. Residues: CASTGTALRREQYF. Full variable domain (rest looked up from reference TRBV28 and TRBJ2-7): DVKVTQSSRYLVKRTGEKVFLECVQDMDHENMFWYRQDPGLGLRLIYFSYDVKMKEKGDIPEGYSVSREKKERFSLILESASTNQTSMYLCASTGTALRREQYFGPGTRLTVT.

The V gene is TRBV30, the J gene TRBJ2-7; 8 bases agree with TRBD2. The CDR3 has 16 residues. Per the germline V gene, CDR1 is GTSNPN and CDR2 is SVGIG (reference sequence). V shed 3 bases and J 2 bases; nucleotides not matched to a gene: 12. The CDR3 DNA is TGTGCCTGGAGCCCCGGGGGACTAGGTCTAACCTACGAGCAGTACTTC. This encodes CAWSPGGLGLTYEQYF.

This clone was observed once. This chain connects TRBV4-2 to TRBJ1-2; no definite D call. Germline-derived CDR1 and CDR2 are LGHNA and YNFKEQ. Trimming pared 0 bases from V and 5 bases from J, leaving 4 bases between. This CDR3 has 12 residues. CDR3 bases: TGTGCCAGCAGCCAAGAAAGGTATGGCTACACCTTC. This sequence encodes CASSQERYGYTF.

This chain connects TRBV11-2 to TRBJ2-2; D not resolved. Germline V gene data show CDR1 as SGHAT and CDR2 as FQNNGV. Trimming took off 1 base at V and 2 bases at J, with 14 bases between the two ends. The CDR3 length is 17 residues. The chain's CDR3 is CASSLAPGRINTGELFF. The CDR3 DNA reads TGTGCCAGCAGCTTAGCCCCAGGCAGAATAAACACCGGGGAGCTGTTTTTT.

V usage is TRBV2 and J usage is TRBJ1-5, with 9 bases fitting TRBD1. Losses at the gene ends were 6 bases for V and 6 bases for J; bases not matched to a gene: 3. Germline-derived CDR1 and CDR2 are SNHLY and FYNNEI. The CDR3 is 13 amino acids. The CDR3 nucleotides read TGTGCCAGCAGCCGGGACAGGGCTCAGCCCCAGCATTTT. This gives the protein CASSRDRAQPQHF. Combining the CDR3 with reference TRBV2 and TRBJ1-5 gives the whole variable domain EPEVTQTPSHQVTQMGQEVILRCVPISNHLYFYWYRQILGQKVEFLVSFYNNEISEKSEIFDDQFSVERPDGSNFTLKIRSTKLEDSAMYFCASSRDRAQPQHFGDGTRLSIL.

V gene TRBV15 combines with J gene TRBJ2-5; 11 bases agree with TRBD1. The CDR3 length is 17 residues. Germline loops: CDR1 LNHNV, CDR2 YYDKDF (reference sequence). Germline trimming cut 5 bases from V and 4 bases from J; bases unmatched to any gene: 12. The CDR3 protein is CATSGGTGGIVGETQYF. In DNA form, the CDR3 reads TGTGCCACCAGCGGGGGGACAGGGGGGATAGTAGGAGAGACCCAGTACTTC.

The chain joins TRBV5-1 to TRBJ2-6, with 7 bases aligning to TRBD1. The germline V gene has CDR1 SGHRS and CDR2 YFSETQ. V dropped 1 base and J dropped 1; count of bases not matched to a gene: 11. This CDR3 spans 19 amino acids. DNA of the CDR3: TGCGCCAGCAGCTTGACTCTTAGACAGGGTGGATCTGGGGCCAACGTCCTGACTTTC. Translating it yields CASSLTLRQGGSGANVLTF. Together with reference TRBV5-1 and TRBJ2-6, the CDR3 gives the full variable domain: KAGVTQTPRYLIKTRGQQVTLSCSPISGHRSVSWYQQTPGQGLQFLFEYFSETQRNKGNFPGRFSGRQFSNSRSEMNVSTLELGDSALYLCASSLTLRQGGSGANVLTFGAGSRLTVL.

This clone was observed a handful of times. This chain uses TRBV25-1 with TRBJ2-7, with TRBD1 matching over 8 bases. The germline gives CDR1 MGHDK, CDR2 SYGVNS. The length of the CDR3 is 16 residues. V lost 3 bases, J lost 0 bases, and 7 bases stayed unmatched. CDR3 in DNA: TGTGCCAGCAGTGACACGACAGGGGCGCACTCCTACGAGCAGTACTTC. Its protein product is CASSDTTGAHSYEQYF.

This chain joins TRBV4-1 and TRBJ2-1; no clear D. The CDR3 extends over 14 amino acids. The V and J ends lost 1 base and 4 bases respectively, with 8 bases between them. The V gene's germline CDR1 is MGHRA and CDR2 YSYEKL. The CDR3 region is CASSQVSEYNEQFF. Here the CDR3 DNA reads TGCGCCAGCAGCCAAGTGTCGGAGTACAATGAGCAGTTCTTC.

This rearrangement joins TRBV6-6 to TRBJ2-3; D is undetermined. The V end lost 4 bases, the J end lost 0 bases, and 5 bases lay between the germline ends. Germline lookup yields CDR1 MNHNY and CDR2 SVGAGI (reference sequence). CDR3 length: 13 residues. This CDR3 reads CASSSPSTDTQYF. DNA for the CDR3: TGTGCCAGCAGTTCCCCGAGCACAGATACGCAGTATTTT.

This chain links TRBV7-2 with TRBJ1-6, with a weak D call TRBD1 (5 bases). This CDR3 spans 13 amino acids. CDR1 is SGHTA, CDR2 FQGNSA, per germline. V dropped 7 bases and J dropped 4 bases, with 8 bases sitting between them. The CDR3 coding sequence is TGTGCCAGCACAGGGATTTATAATTCACCCCTCCACTTT. It translates to CASTGIYNSPLHF.

J is TRBJ1-3 and V is TRBV28; no clear D gene. Deletions cut 8 bases from V and 0 bases from J, with 17 bases between. Germline V CDR1 and CDR2: MDHEN, SYDVKM. The CDR3 contains 16 residues. The CDR3 sequence is CASLARRESSGNTIYF. The CDR3, as DNA: TGTGCCAGCTTAGCCAGACGGGAAAGCTCTGGAAACACCATATATTTT.

This sequence joins TRBV5-1 and TRBJ1-4, with D uncertain. There are 11 residues in the CDR3. The V end was cut by 5 bases, the J end by 12 bases, with 11 bases between. Germline V gene lookup returns CDR1 SGHRS and CDR2 YFSETQ. The CDR3 sequence is CASRAAGELFF. CDR3 sequence (DNA): TGCGCCAGCAGAGCGGCCGGGGAACTGTTTTTT.

The rearrangement uses TRBV7-9 and TRBJ1-1; D gene uncertain. V was pared by 5 bases and J by 7 bases, with 14 bases between. Germline V lookup: CDR1 SEHNR, CDR2 FQNEAQ (reference sequence). CDR3 length equals 13 residues. This chain's CDR3 is CASSRGQVDEAFF. The DNA of the CDR3 is TGTGCCAGCAGCCGAGGGCAGGTTGATGAAGCTTTCTTT.

The table lists this clone with a count of one. V gene TRBV6-5 combines with J gene TRBJ2-3; 8 bases align to TRBD1. The CDR3 is made up of 14 amino acids. CDR1 is MNHEY, CDR2 SVGAGI, per germline. V was pared by 6 bases and J by 4 bases, with 6 bases of the junction left unmatched. The CDR3 sequence is CASRGDRRADTQYF. DNA of the CDR3: TGTGCCAGCAGGGGGGACAGGAGAGCAGATACGCAGTATTTT.

The J gene is TRBJ2-7, the V gene TRBV18; 9 bases map to TRBD2. V trimming: 6 bases; J trimming: 7 bases; junction bases outside the gene matches: 22. The CDR3 runs 18 residues. The germline V gene has CDR1 KGHSH and CDR2 LQKENI. CDR3 coding DNA: TGTGCCAGCTCGTACAACGGCGGGGGGGGAACCGGGCGTGGTGAGCAGTACTTC. Residues: CASSYNGGGGTGRGEQYF.

This clone came up once. The CDR3 bases are TGTGCCAGCTCACCCAACGCGGGGGGCGTTAAGAATCAGCCCCAGCATTTT. Protein product: CASSPNAGGVKNQPQHF. The chain joins TRBV18 to TRBJ1-5, with a tentative D call TRBD1 (6 bases). Germline assignment: CDR1 KGHSH and CDR2 LQKENI. V gave up 3 bases and J gave up 4 bases, with 19 bases separating them. The CDR3 has 17 amino acids.

As DNA, the CDR3 is TGCGCCAGCCGAGAGTTTCTGGGGGCCGGGGAGCTGTTTTTT. It codes for CASREFLGAGELFF. The V and J genes are TRBV10-2 and TRBJ2-2, with D possibly called TRBD1 or TRBD2 (5 bases each). CDR3 length: 14 amino acids. The germline CDR1 and CDR2 sequences are WSHSY and SAAADI. V was pared by 8 bases and J by 6 bases, with 16 bases between.

This rearrangement joins TRBV3-1 (or the pseudogene TRBV3-2) to TRBJ2-7; no firm D call. CDR1 LGHDT and CDR2 YNNKEL come from the germline V gene (reference sequence). Trimming pared 2 bases from V and 0 bases from J, leaving 8 bases between. The CDR3 extends over 14 amino acids. The CDR3 nucleotides are TGTGCCAGCAGCCAAATTGCGTCCTCCTACGAGCAGTACTTC. Its translation is CASSQIASSYEQYF.

J is TRBJ2-5 and V is TRBV24-1, with 8 bases aligning to TRBD1. Germline V gives CDR1 KGHDR, CDR2 SFDVKD. This CDR3 has 14 residues. Trimming cost V 3 bases and J 1 base; bases outside gene matches: 0. CDR3 in amino acids: CATSDGTGQETQYF. The CDR3 DNA follows: TGTGCCACCAGTGATGGGACAGGCCAAGAGACCCAGTACTTC.